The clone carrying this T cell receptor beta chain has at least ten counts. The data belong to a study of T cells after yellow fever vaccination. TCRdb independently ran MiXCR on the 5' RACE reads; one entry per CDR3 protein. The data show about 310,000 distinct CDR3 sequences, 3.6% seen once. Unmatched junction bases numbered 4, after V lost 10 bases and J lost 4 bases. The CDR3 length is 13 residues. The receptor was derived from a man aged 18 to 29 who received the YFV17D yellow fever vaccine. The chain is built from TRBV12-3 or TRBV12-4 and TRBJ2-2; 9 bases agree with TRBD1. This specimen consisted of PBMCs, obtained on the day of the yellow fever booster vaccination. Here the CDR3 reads CANRDRVTGELFF. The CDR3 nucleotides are TGTGCCAACCGGGACAGGGTCACCGGGGAGCTGTTTTTT.